The entry that follows covers one TCR beta chain sequence. The sample comes from a study of early stage breast cancer tumors. Sequencing was performed with immunoSEQ multiplex PCR; in TCRdb, only in-frame clones are kept and a portion is missing. Counted here are some 41,000 clones, about three quarters occurring once; the ten biggest clones make up roughly 7.2%. Sample: blood. The clonotype was recovered from a person aged 45 to 59 with breast cancer.

This CDR3 reads CASSQESFLGFGYTF. DNA for the CDR3: TGTGCCAGCAGCCAAGAGTCTTTCCTAGGCTTTGGCTACACCTTC. This sequence joins TRBV14 and TRBJ1-2; D call uncertain. The CDR3 is 15 amino acids. V was trimmed by 0 bases and J by 7 bases, leaving 15 bases between them. Germline assignment: CDR1 SGHDN and CDR2 FVKESK.